This T cell receptor (beta chain) was sequenced for a study of Ad26.COV2.S vaccination and SARS-CoV-2 variants. Treatment indicated: approximately 18 received Ad26.COV2.S at low or high dose, single or two shots; roughly five received placebo; per-sample allocation not given. Day 63 after the first vaccine or placebo injection was the time point for sampling. Trimming cost V 0 bases and J 4 bases, with 9 bases left between them. This CDR3 is 13 amino acids long. Germline-derived CDR1 and CDR2 are GTSNPN and SVGIG (reference sequence). Clones were sequenced by immunoSEQ multiplex PCR, and TCRdb holds only the in-frame ones, with some missing. The data show 250,000 or so clones, roughly 85% seen once.

The TCR sequence derives from a person between 18 and 65 years old who received the Ad26.COV2.S COVID-19 vaccine or a placebo. Sequencing was performed on peripheral blood, taken in a trial of Ad26.COV2.S vaccine versus placebo. V and J are TRBV30 and TRBJ1-1; the D is unclear. CDR3 amino acids: CAWSVEGGTEAFF. The CDR3 DNA is TGTGCCTGGAGTGTAGAGGGAGGCACTGAAGCTTTCTTT.